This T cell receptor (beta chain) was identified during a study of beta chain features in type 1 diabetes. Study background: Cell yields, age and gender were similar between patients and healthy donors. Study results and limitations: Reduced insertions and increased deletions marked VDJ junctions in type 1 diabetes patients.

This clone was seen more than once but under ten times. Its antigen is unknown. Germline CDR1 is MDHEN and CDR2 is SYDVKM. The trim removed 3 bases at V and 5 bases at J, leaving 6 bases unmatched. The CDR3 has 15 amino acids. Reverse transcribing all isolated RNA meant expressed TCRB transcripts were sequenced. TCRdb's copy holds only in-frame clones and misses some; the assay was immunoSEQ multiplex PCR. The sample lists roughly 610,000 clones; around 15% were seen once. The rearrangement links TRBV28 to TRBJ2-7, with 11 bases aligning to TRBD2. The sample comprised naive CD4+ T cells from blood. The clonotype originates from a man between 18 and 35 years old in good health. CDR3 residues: CASSFLAGGSHEQYF. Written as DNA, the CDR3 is TGTGCCAGCAGTTTTCTAGCGGGGGGATCCCACGAGCAGTACTTC.